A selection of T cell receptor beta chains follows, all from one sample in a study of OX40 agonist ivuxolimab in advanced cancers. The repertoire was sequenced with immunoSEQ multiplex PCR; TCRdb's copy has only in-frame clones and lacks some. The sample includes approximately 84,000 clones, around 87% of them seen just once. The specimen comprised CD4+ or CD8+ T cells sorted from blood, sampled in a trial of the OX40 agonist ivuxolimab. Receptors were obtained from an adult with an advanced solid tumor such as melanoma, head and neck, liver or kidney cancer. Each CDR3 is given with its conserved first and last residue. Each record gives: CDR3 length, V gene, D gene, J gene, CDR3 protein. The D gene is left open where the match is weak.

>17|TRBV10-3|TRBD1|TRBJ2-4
CAISAGTGGAGKNIQYF
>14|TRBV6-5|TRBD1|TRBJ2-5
CASSYGTAQETQYF
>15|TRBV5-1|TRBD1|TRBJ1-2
CASSLGQGNNYGYTF
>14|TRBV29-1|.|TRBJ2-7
CSVVIQGFSYEQYF
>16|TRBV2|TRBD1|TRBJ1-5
CASRNTGGVGNQPQHF
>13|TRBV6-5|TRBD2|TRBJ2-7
CASSNSGRSEQYF
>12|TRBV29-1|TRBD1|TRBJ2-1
CSTRQGAVEQFF
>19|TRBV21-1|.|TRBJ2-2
CASSTRASGPQQNTGELFF
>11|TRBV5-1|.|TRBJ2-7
CASSLYGEQYF
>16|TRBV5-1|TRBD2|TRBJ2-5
CASSSLAGGTQETQYF
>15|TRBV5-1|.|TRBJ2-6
CASSLMTVGANVLTF
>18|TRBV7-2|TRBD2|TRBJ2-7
CASSLYFSVAGLSYEQYF
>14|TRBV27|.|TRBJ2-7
CASRGAGRSYEQYF
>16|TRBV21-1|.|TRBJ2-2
CATSKLTVTGTGELFF
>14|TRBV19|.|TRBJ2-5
CASSLGAGQETQYF
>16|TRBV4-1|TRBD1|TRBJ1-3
CASSQGWTGMGNTIYF
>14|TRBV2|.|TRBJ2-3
CASRVHPNTDTQYF
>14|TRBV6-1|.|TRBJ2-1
CASGWGERYNEQFF
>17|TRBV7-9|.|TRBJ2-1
CASSLVSGWGAYNEQFF
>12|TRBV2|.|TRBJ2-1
CASSKRTTEQFF
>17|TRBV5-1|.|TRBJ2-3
CASSLSWFGGVTDTQYF
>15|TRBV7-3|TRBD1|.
CASTMGQKGPYEQYF
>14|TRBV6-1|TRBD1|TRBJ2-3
CASRDGTAINTQYF
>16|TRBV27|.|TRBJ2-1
CASTPWDRSSYNEQFF
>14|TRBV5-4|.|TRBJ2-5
CASSLQGLQETQYF
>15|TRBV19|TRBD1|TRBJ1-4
CASSPRTGRDEKLFF
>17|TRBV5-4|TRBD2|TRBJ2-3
CASRPSRGGRSGDTQYF
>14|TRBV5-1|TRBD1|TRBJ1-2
CASSSGTANYGYTF
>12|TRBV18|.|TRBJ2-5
CASTGPQETRYF
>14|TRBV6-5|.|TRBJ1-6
CASSYSVSYSPLHF
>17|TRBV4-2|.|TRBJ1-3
CASSQDPLGRSGNTIYF
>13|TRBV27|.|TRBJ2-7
CASRRVGTYEQYF
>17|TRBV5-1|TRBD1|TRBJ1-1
CASSPPGQGFRSAEAFF
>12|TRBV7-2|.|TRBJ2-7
CASSSQGYEQYF
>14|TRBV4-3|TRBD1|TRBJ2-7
CASSQGDRDSEQYF
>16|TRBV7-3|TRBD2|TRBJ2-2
CASSPPSGANTGELFF
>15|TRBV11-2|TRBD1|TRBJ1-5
CASSLTTGANQPQHF
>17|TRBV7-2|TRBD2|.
CASSLYVGGSFFYEQYF
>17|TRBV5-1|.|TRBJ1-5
CASSLNRERYSNQPQHF